This passage covers 13 T cell receptor beta chains from one sample sequenced in a study of T cells in Graves' hyperthyroidism and ophthalmopathy. The source material, RNA transcripts, was used to amplify TCR beta CDR3 regions. A set of HTBI primers served as the primers for a first-round RT-PCR of the TCR CDR3. A single record per CDR3 protein comes from TCRdb applying MiXCR to the multiplex PCR reads. The data show about 100,000 distinct CDR3 sequences, 16% seen once. Sequenced: blood. Source of these receptors: a woman between 45 and 65 years old with Graves' hyperthyroidism.

Points on this clonotype: A single base separates this from a much larger clone, so it may be a read error. This chain links TRBV2 with TRBJ1-5; TRBD1 is a possible D gene (6 bases). The CDR3 is 13 residues long. V was cut by 6 bases and J by 9 bases, with 15 bases left in between. CDR1 is SNHLY and CDR2 is FYNNEI in the germline V gene. The CDR3 DNA follows: TGTGCCAGCAGCCCAGGACAGTCCCGGCCCCAGCATTTT. This encodes CASSPGQSRPQHF.

At least ten counts were recorded for this clonotype. The rearrangement joins TRBV2 to TRBJ2-3, with D possibly being TRBD2 (5 bases). The V gene's germline CDR1 is SNHLY and CDR2 FYNNEI. This CDR3 spans 15 amino acids. Trimming removed 8 bases from V and 0 bases from J, with 15 bases in between. In DNA, the CDR3 is TGTGCCAGCGGGAAGAGGGAGAAAAGCACAGATACGCAGTATTTT. The encoded protein is CASGKREKSTDTQYF.

This clonotype has ten or more counts. The chain recombines TRBV27 with TRBJ1-5; D remains unclear. The CDR3 covers 14 residues. Trimming cost V 7 bases and J 2 bases, with 12 bases left between them. Germline V gene lookup returns CDR1 MNHEY and CDR2 SMNVEV (reference sequence). The CDR3 sequence is CASKGGSGNQPQHF. In DNA, the CDR3 is TGTGCCAGCAAGGGAGGGAGTGGCAATCAGCCCCAGCATTTT.

This clonotype has just one count. CDR3 in amino acids: CSASRASGGNEQFF. CDR3 DNA: TGCAGTGCTAGTAGGGCTAGCGGGGGAAATGAGCAGTTCTTC. The rearrangement links TRBV20-1 to TRBJ2-1, with 10 bases that match TRBD2. The J segment lost 7 bases and the V segment lost 3 bases, leaving 6 bases of the junction unmatched. CDR1 DFQATT and CDR2 SNEGSKA come from the germline V gene (reference sequence). The length of the CDR3 is 14 residues.

This clonotype was recorded many times. V usage is TRBV20-1 and J usage is TRBJ2-7; 12 bases are a match to TRBD2. The germline V gene encodes CDR1 DFQATT and CDR2 SNEGSKA (reference sequence). The CDR3 spans 14 residues. J was trimmed by 7 bases and V by 6 bases; bases with no gene match: 10. CDR3 region: CSAMGGLAGWEQYV. DNA for the CDR3: TGCAGTGCCATGGGCGGACTAGCGGGATGGGAGCAGTACGTC.

There are many counts of this clonotype. The V and J genes are TRBV5-1 and TRBJ2-4; 7 bases are a match to TRBD1. Germline V gene lookup returns CDR1 SGHRS and CDR2 YFSETQ. With V trimmed by 0 bases and J by 8 bases, 8 bases remained unmatched. The length of the CDR3 is 15 residues. In DNA, the CDR3 is TGCGCCAGCAGCTTGGGGGGGACAGAGGGGGACATTCAGTACTTC. Its translation is CASSLGGTEGDIQYF.

This clonotype was recorded many times. The chain uses TRBV3-1 and TRBJ1-2; tentative D call: TRBD1 (6 bases). The germline V gene has CDR1 LGHDT and CDR2 YNNKEL (reference sequence). This CDR3 has 17 amino acids. Trimming removed 4 bases at V and 3 bases at J, with 21 bases between. This chain's CDR3 is CASSPRQVRASDYGYTF. In DNA, the CDR3 is TGTGCCAGCAGCCCGAGACAGGTTAGGGCATCTGACTATGGCTACACCTTC.

The sample holds many counts of this clonotype. The chain carries TRBV29-1 and TRBJ1-1; 10 bases fit TRBD1. The germline V gene has CDR1 SQVTM and CDR2 ANQGSEA. V dropped 8 bases and J dropped 3; count of bases not matched to a gene: 3. The CDR3 sequence is 12 residues long. The DNA for the CDR3 is TGCAGCCATGGGACAGGGGACACTGAAGCTTTCTTT. This sequence encodes CSHGTGDTEAFF.

V usage is TRBV27 and J usage is TRBJ1-5; D unresolved. V lost 4 bases and J 2 bases, leaving 9 bases between the germline ends. Per germline, CDR1 MNHEY and CDR2 SMNVEV (reference sequence). The CDR3 totals 14 residues. CDR3 coding DNA: TGTGCCAGCAGTTCTAATAGGGGCAATCAGCCCCAGCATTTT. Its translation: CASSSNRGNQPQHF.

The J gene is TRBJ1-5, the V gene TRBV29-1; D possibly corresponds to TRBD1 (5 bases). Trimming removed 6 bases from V and 3 bases from J, with 12 bases in between. The CDR3 consists of 13 residues. The germline V gene has CDR1 SQVTM and CDR2 ANQGSEA. The CDR3 coding sequence is TGCAGCGTCGGCAGGGATTTCAATCAGCCCCAGCATTTT. Translating gives CSVGRDFNQPQHF.

In its sample, this clonotype was seen a few times. A much larger clonotype is one base distant, so this may be a read error. The genes are TRBV28 and TRBJ2-7; D is perhaps TRBD2 (6 bases). V was pared by 4 bases and J by 3 bases, with 13 bases between. Germline assignment: CDR1 MDHEN and CDR2 SYDVKM. This CDR3 contains 14 residues. This chain's CDR3 is CASSSGGTHYEQYV. CDR3 nucleotides: TGTGCCAGCAGTTCTGGAGGGACTCACTACGAGCAGTACGTC.

The table lists this clonotype with a few counts. CDR3: CATSPRIGTGPQHF. DNA for the CDR3: TGTGCCACCAGCCCAAGGATAGGAACGGGGCCCCAGCATTTT. The chain couples TRBV15 to TRBJ1-5, with D unresolved. The CDR3 sequence is 14 residues long. The V gene's germline CDR1 is LNHNV and CDR2 YYDKDF (reference sequence). The ends were cut back, 5 bases at V and 9 bases at J, with 17 bases in the middle.

This clonotype was seen many times. The chain carries TRBV5-6 and TRBJ2-4; TRBD1 matches at 9 bases. Germline loops: CDR1 SGHDT, CDR2 YYEEEE. V lost 6 bases to trimming and J lost 1 base; unmatched junction nucleotides: 8. CDR3 length: 16 amino acids. The CDR3 bases are TGTGCCAGCAAGCCCCGGACAGGGGTGGCCAAAAACATTCAGTACTTC. Residues: CASKPRTGVAKNIQYF.